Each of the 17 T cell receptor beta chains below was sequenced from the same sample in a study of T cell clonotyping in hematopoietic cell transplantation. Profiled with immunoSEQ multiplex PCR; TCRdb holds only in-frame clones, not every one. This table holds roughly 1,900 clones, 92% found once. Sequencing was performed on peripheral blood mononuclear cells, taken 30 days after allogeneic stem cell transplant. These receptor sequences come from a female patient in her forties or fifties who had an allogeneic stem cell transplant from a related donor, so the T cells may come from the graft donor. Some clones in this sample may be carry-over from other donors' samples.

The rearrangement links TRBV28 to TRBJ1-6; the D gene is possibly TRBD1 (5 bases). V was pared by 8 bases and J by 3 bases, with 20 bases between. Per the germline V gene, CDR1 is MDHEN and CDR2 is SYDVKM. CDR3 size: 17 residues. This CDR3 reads CASGMSWGTGYNSPLHF. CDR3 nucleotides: TGTGCCAGCGGGATGTCCTGGGGGACGGGCTATAATTCACCCCTCCACTTT.

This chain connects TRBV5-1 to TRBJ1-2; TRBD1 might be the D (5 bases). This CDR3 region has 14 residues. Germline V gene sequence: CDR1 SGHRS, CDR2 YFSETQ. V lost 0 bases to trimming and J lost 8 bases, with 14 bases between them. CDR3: CASSLAGGTDGYTF. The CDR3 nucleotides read TGCGCCAGCAGCTTGGCCGGAGGGACTGACGGCTACACCTTC.

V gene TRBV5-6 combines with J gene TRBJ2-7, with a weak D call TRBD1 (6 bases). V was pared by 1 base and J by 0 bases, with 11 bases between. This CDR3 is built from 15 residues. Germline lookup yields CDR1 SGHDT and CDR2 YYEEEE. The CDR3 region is CASSLNQGYSYEQYF. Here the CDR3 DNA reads TGTGCCAGCAGCTTGAACCAGGGGTACTCCTACGAGCAGTACTTC.

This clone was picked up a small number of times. The CDR3 is CASTLRNQPQHF. The CDR3 bases are TGTGCCAGCACCCTTCGTAATCAGCCCCAGCATTTT. The J gene is TRBJ1-5, the V gene TRBV5-8; no clear D. V lost 6 bases, J lost 4 bases, and 8 bases lay in between. In germline, CDR1 is SGHTS, CDR2 YDEGEE. This CDR3 comprises 12 residues.

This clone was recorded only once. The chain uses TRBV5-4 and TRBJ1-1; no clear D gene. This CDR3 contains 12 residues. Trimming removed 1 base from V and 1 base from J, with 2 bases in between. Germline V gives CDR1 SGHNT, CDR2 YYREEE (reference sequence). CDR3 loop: CASSLPNTEAFF. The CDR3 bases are TGTGCCAGCAGCTTGCCGAACACTGAAGCTTTCTTT.

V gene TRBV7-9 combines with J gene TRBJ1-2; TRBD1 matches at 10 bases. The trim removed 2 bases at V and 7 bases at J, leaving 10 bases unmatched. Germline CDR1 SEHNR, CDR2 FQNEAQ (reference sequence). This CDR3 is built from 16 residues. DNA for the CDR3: TGTGCCAGCAGCTTACTTTCCGGGACAGGGGACCCTGGCTACACCTTC. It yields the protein CASSLLSGTGDPGYTF. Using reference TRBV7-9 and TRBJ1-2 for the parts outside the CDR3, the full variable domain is DTGVSQNPRHKITKRGQNVTFRCDPISEHNRLYWYRQTLGQGPEFLTYFQNEAQLEKSRLLSDRFSAERPKGSFSTLEIQRTEQGDSAMYLCASSLLSGTGDPGYTFGSGTRLTVV.

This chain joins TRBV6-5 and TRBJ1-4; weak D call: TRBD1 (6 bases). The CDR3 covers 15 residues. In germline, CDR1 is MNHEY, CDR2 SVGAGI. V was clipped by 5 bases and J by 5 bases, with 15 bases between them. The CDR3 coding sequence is TGTGCCAGCAGTCGAGGACAGTCCCCCAATGAAAAACTGTTTTTT. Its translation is CASSRGQSPNEKLFF.

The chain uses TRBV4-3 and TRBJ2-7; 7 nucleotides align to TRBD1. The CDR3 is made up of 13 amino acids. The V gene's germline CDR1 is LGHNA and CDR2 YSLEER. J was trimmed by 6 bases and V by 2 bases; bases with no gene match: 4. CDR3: CASSQFRGFEQYF. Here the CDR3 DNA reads TGCGCCAGCAGCCAATTCAGGGGGTTCGAGCAGTACTTC.

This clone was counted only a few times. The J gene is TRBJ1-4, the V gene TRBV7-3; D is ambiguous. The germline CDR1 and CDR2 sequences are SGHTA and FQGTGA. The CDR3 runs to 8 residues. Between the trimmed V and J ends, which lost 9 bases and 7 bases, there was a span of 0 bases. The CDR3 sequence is CASEKLFF. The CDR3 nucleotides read TGTGCCAGTGAAAAACTGTTTTTT.

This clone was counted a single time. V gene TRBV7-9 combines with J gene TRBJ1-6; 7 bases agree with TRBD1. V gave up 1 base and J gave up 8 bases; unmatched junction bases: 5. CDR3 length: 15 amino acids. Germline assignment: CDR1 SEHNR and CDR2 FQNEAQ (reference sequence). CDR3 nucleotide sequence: TGTGCCAGCAGCTTAGTTGGGACAGCCTATTCACCCCTCCACTTT. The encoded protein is CASSLVGTAYSPLHF.

CDR3 sequence reads: CASSVRRTAYQPQHF. DNA for the CDR3: TGTGCCAGCAGTGTAAGACGGACCGCGTATCAGCCCCAGCATTTT. The chain employs TRBV6-1 and TRBJ1-5; no clear D gene. Per germline, CDR1 MNHNS and CDR2 SASEGT. The CDR3 has 15 amino acids. V was cut by 4 bases and J by 5 bases, with 15 bases left in between.

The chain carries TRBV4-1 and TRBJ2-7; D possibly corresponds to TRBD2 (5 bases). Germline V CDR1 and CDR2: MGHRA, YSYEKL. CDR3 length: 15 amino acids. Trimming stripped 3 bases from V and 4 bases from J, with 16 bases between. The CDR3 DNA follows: TGCGCCAGCAGCCAGGCCCCCGGGGTAGGGTACGAGCAGTACTTC. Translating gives CASSQAPGVGYEQYF.

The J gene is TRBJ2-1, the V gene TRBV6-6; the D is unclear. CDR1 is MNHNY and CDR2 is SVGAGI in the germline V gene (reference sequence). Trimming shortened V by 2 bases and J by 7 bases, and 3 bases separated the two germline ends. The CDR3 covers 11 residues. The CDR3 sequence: CASSYRNEQFF. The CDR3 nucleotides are TGTGCCAGCAGTTACAGGAATGAGCAGTTCTTC.

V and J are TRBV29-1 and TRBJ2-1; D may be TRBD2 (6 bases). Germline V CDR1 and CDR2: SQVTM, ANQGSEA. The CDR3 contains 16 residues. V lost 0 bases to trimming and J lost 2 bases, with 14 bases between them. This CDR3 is CSVEELVSGPYNEQFF. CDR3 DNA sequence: TGCAGCGTTGAAGAATTGGTCAGCGGGCCCTACAATGAGCAGTTCTTC.

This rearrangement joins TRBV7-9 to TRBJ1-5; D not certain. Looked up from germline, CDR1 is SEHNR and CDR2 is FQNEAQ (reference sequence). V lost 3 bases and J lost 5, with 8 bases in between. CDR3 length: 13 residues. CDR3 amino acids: CASSLGGDQPQHF. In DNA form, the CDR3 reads TGTGCCAGCAGCTTGGGCGGTGATCAGCCCCAGCATTTT.

CDR3 in amino acids: CASSLGFERGSDTQYF. The CDR3 DNA sequence: TGTGCCAGCAGCTTGGGGTTCGAGCGGGGAAGTGATACGCAGTATTTT. The chain couples TRBV5-6 to TRBJ2-3, with 7 bases matching TRBD2. CDR3 length: 16 amino acids. Germline V lookup: CDR1 SGHDT, CDR2 YYEEEE. Trimming cost V 0 bases and J 6 bases; bases outside gene matches: 10.

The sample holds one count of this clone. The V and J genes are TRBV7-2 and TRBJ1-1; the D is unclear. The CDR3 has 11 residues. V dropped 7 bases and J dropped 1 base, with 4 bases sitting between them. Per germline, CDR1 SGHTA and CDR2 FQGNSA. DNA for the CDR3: TGTGCCAGCACCCAGAACACTGAAGCTTTCTTT. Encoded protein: CASTQNTEAFF.